This T cell receptor (beta chain) was observed in a study of regulatory T cells in long-lasting Graves disease. HTBI primers from iRepertoire and Arm-PCR of CDR3 regions yielded the TCR beta libraries. TCRdb recomputed calls from the multiplex PCR reads with MiXCR, one row per CDR3 protein. The sample has about 540,000 distinct CDR3 sequences, 13% seen once; the top ten hold over 7.5%. Trimming cost V 4 bases and J 7 bases, with 18 bases left between them. From germline, CDR1 is SGHRS and CDR2 YFSETQ. This CDR3 contains 15 residues. Time point noted: newly diagnosed GD, antithyroid drugs for less than 3 months. TCR sequences were obtained from RNA taken from PBMCs. These data were also reused for a study on T cells in Graves' hyperthyroidism and ophthalmopathy.

The chain has TRBV5-1 and TRBJ2-1; D possibly corresponds to TRBD2 (6 bases). The receptor's source is a man aged 25-45 years with Graves disease. Source: peripheral blood mononuclear cells (PBMCs), taken at new diagnosis, from a patient treated with antithyroid drugs. Here the CDR3 DNA reads TGCGCCAGCAGCGACGTTTCCGGGGGTCGTAATGAGCAGTTCTTC. Protein product: CASSDVSGGRNEQFF.